The 9 T cell receptor beta chains in this list originate from one sample, sequenced in a study of blood T cell repertoires in COVID-19. Only in-frame clones appear in the TCRdb table, and some are missing; sequencing was by immunoSEQ multiplex PCR. The sample records 220,000 or so clones, 82% being singletons. Sequenced input: peripheral blood. These receptor sequences come from a woman older than 75 with COVID-19, enrolled during active disease.

The chain uses TRBV9 and TRBJ2-7; D is possibly TRBD2 (6 bases). This CDR3 is 15 amino acids long. V lost 3 bases, J lost 2 bases, and 15 bases lay in between. Germline V lookup: CDR1 SGDLS, CDR2 YYNGEE. The CDR3 DNA reads as TGTGCCAGCAGCGCCGGGGGACGAGGAACCTACGAGCAGTACTTC. It specifies CASSAGGRGTYEQYF.

In DNA, the CDR3 is TGTGCCATCAGTGAGGGGTTGCGGGGCCTCGGGACCCAGTACTTC. Encoded protein: CAISEGLRGLGTQYF. V and J are TRBV10-3 and TRBJ2-5; tentative D call: TRBD2 (6 bases). Trimming stripped 2 bases from V and 7 bases from J, with 17 bases between. This CDR3 region has 15 residues. The germline CDR1 and CDR2 sequences are ENHRY and SYGVKD.

The chain uses TRBV9 and TRBJ1-2; D remains ambiguous. V lost 4 bases, J lost 4 bases, and 14 bases lay in between. CDR1 is SGDLS and CDR2 is YYNGEE in the germline V gene. This CDR3 has 14 residues. CDR3 in amino acids: CASSPREQSYGYTF. DNA of the CDR3: TGTGCCAGCAGCCCGAGGGAACAGTCCTATGGCTACACCTTC.

The chain links TRBV6-5 to TRBJ2-2; TRBD1 is a possible D gene (5 bases). CDR3 length: 15 residues. Trimming pared 4 bases from V and 6 bases from J, leaving 15 bases between. Germline V lookup: CDR1 MNHEY, CDR2 SVGAGI. CDR3 DNA: TGTGCCAGCAGTTCCCTGGGGCTAGGAGCCGGGGAGCTGTTTTTT. The encoded protein is CASSSLGLGAGELFF.

J is TRBJ1-1 and V is TRBV5-1, with D possibly TRBD1 on 5 matching bases. The germline V gene encodes CDR1 SGHRS and CDR2 YFSETQ. The CDR3 runs to 14 residues. V was trimmed by 0 bases and J by 3 bases, leaving 9 bases between them. CDR3 sequence (DNA): TGCGCCAGCAGCTTGGGACTCAGGGACACTGAAGCTTTCTTT. Its translation is CASSLGLRDTEAFF. Drawing the rest from reference TRBV5-1 and TRBJ1-1, the complete variable domain is KAGVTQTPRYLIKTRGQQVTLSCSPISGHRSVSWYQQTPGQGLQFLFEYFSETQRNKGNFPGRFSGRQFSNSRSEMNVSTLELGDSALYLCASSLGLRDTEAFFGQGTRLTVV.

V is TRBV5-1 and J is TRBJ2-1, with D perhaps TRBD1 (6 bases). The CDR3 contains 12 residues. V lost 2 bases and J lost 10, with 10 bases in between. Germline values: CDR1 SGHRS, CDR2 YFSETQ. The CDR3 DNA reads as TGCGCCAGCAGCTTTACAGGGTACGAGCAGTTCTTC. It yields the protein CASSFTGYEQFF.

This chain uses TRBV6-6 with TRBJ2-7; D might be TRBD2 (6 bases). The germline gives CDR1 MNHNY, CDR2 SVGAGI (reference sequence). The CDR3 is 11 amino acids. V was trimmed by 2 bases and J by 7 bases, leaving 6 bases between them. The CDR3 region is CASSYGGEQYF. CDR3 bases: TGTGCCAGCAGTTACGGAGGGGAGCAGTACTTC.

This chain joins TRBV6-4 and TRBJ1-5; D might be TRBD1 (5 bases). Per the germline V gene, CDR1 is MRHNA and CDR2 is SNTAGT. Between the trimmed V and J ends, which lost 4 bases and 5 bases, there was a span of 12 bases. The CDR3 runs to 14 residues. CDR3 region: CASSGGHFHQPQHF. CDR3 DNA sequence: TGTGCCAGCAGTGGAGGACATTTCCATCAGCCCCAGCATTTT.

The chain employs TRBV18 and TRBJ2-1; TRBD2 matches at 11 bases. With V trimmed by 5 bases and J by 6 bases, 9 bases remained unmatched. The CDR3 runs to 16 residues. Germline-derived CDR1 and CDR2 are KGHSH and LQKENI. Here the CDR3 reads CASSNQLAGDGNEQFF. Here the CDR3 DNA reads TGTGCCAGCTCAAACCAACTAGCGGGAGATGGCAATGAGCAGTTCTTC. The full variable domain, its missing parts supplied by reference TRBV18 and TRBJ2-1, is NAGVMQNPRHLVRRRGQEARLRCSPMKGHSHVYWYRQLPEEGLKFMVYLQKENIIDESGMPKERFSAEFPKEGPSILRIQQVVRGDSAAYFCASSNQLAGDGNEQFFGPGTRLTVL.